The 9 T cell receptor beta chains reported below all come from one sample, sequenced in a study of neurological immune-mediated disorders. One entry per CDR3 protein results from TCRdb running MiXCR on the 5' RACE reads. The table has around 68,000 distinct CDR3 sequences, roughly 3.7% seen once. Sequencing input: PBMCs. Source of these receptors: a man between 45 and 60 years old with multiple sclerosis.

V usage is TRBV20-1 and J usage is TRBJ2-7, with D possibly called TRBD1 or TRBD2 (5 bases each). With 8 bases removed from V and 3 bases from J, the gap between germline ends came to 17 bases. CDR3 size: 13 residues. Germline CDR1 is DFQATT and CDR2 is SNEGSKA (reference sequence). CDR3 amino acids: CSFLGRDGYEQYF. The CDR3 region has the DNA TGCAGTTTCCTGGGACGGGATGGCTACGAGCAGTACTTC.

The sample holds many counts of this clonotype. The V gene is TRBV20-1, the J gene TRBJ2-5; D gene ambiguous. The V gene's germline CDR1 is DFQATT and CDR2 SNEGSKA (reference sequence). The CDR3 extends over 14 amino acids. V was pared by 0 bases and J by 4 bases, with 12 bases between. The CDR3 DNA follows: TGCAGTGCTAGAGAAGGCTCACACGCAGAGACCCAGTACTTC. Residues: CSAREGSHAETQYF.

Many counts were recorded for this clonotype. This chain connects TRBV18 to TRBJ2-4; 10 positions match TRBD1. The V gene's germline CDR1 is KGHSH and CDR2 LQKENI. The CDR3 has 17 amino acids. The J segment lost 0 bases and the V segment lost 4 bases, leaving 6 bases of the junction unmatched. In DNA form, the CDR3 reads TGTGCCAGCTCACATCGGGACAGGGGCTTAGCCAAAAACATTCAGTACTTC. Translated, it gives CASSHRDRGLAKNIQYF.

This chain connects TRBV7-2 to TRBJ2-7; 7 bases match TRBD1. There are 12 residues in the CDR3. The V segment lost 3 bases and the J segment 5 bases; nucleotides outside the gene matches: 1. Germline CDR1 SGHTA, CDR2 FQGNSA. For the CDR3, the DNA is TGTGCCAGCAGCTTCGACAGGGACGAGCAGTACTTC. This gives the protein CASSFDRDEQYF. Together with reference TRBV7-2 and TRBJ2-7, the CDR3 gives the full variable domain: GAGVSQSPSNKVTEKGKDVELRCDPISGHTALYWYRQSLGQGLEFLIYFQGNSAPDKSGLPSDRFSAERTGGSVSTLTIQRTQQEDSAVYLCASSFDRDEQYFGPGTRLTVT.

At least ten counts were recorded for this clonotype. V usage is TRBV20-1 and J usage is TRBJ2-1; D unclear. The CDR3 has 14 residues. Trimming took off 4 bases at V and 4 bases at J, with 14 bases between the two ends. Germline assignment: CDR1 DFQATT and CDR2 SNEGSKA (reference sequence). The CDR3 reads CSAKRHGSYNEQFF. DNA for the CDR3: TGCAGTGCTAAGCGCCATGGGTCATACAATGAGCAGTTCTTC.

This clonotype turned up a few times. This may arise from a read error, as a much more abundant clone is one base away. The J gene is TRBJ2-3, the V gene TRBV4-2; 11 positions agree with TRBD2. CDR3 length: 15 amino acids. Germline loops: CDR1 LGHNA, CDR2 YNFKEQ. Germline trimming cut 6 bases from V and 2 bases from J; bases unmatched to any gene: 4. Written as DNA, the CDR3 is TGTGCCAGCAGTTTAGCGGGGGGGACCACAGATACGCAGTATTTT. The encoded protein is CASSLAGGTTDTQYF.

At least ten counts were recorded for this clonotype. This rearrangement joins TRBV18 to TRBJ2-5; D gene unclear. The V gene lost 6 bases and the J gene lost 0 bases, with 5 bases spanning the gap. This CDR3 comprises 12 residues. Germline values: CDR1 KGHSH, CDR2 LQKENI. CDR3 in DNA: TGTGCCAGCTCGCCGCACCAAGAGACCCAGTACTTC. Translating it yields CASSPHQETQYF.

This clonotype was seen ten or more times. V usage is TRBV5-5 and J usage is TRBJ1-2, with D hard to call. Between the trimmed V and J ends, which lost 5 bases and 7 bases, there was a span of 15 bases. The CDR3 runs 13 residues. Germline V gives CDR1 SGHKS, CDR2 YYEKEE (reference sequence). CDR3 DNA: TGTGCCAGCAGGTCACAGCGACTTCGTGGCTACACCTTC. Protein sequence: CASRSQRLRGYTF.

This clonotype has ten or more counts. The chain combines TRBV9 with TRBJ2-1, with D perhaps given as TRBD1 or TRBD2 (5 bases each). This CDR3 spans 14 amino acids. Germline CDR1 SGDLS, CDR2 YYNGEE. V was clipped by 0 bases and J by 7 bases, with 11 bases between them. Written as DNA, the CDR3 is TGTGCCAGCAGCGTAGCCGGGGACCCGAATGAGCAGTTCTTC. Its protein is CASSVAGDPNEQFF. Full variable domain (missing parts from reference TRBV9 and TRBJ2-1): DSGVTQTPKHLITATGQRVTLRCSPRSGDLSVYWYQQSLDQGLQFLIQYYNGEERAKGNILERFSAQQFPDLHSELNLSSLELGDSALYFCASSVAGDPNEQFFGPGTRLTVL.